This TCR beta chain was obtained from a study of shared clonotypes between healthy human individuals. This table comes from immunoSEQ multiplex PCR, and its TCRdb copy is limited to in-frame clones, with some not included. The sample contains about 2,200,000 clones, under 95% of which appear only once. As defined, naive CD8 cells were CD45RO-negative and positively selected for CCR7, with terminally differentiated effector memory CD45RA+ cells excluded. Every one of the donors was a Caucasian adult that lived in Nashville, Tennessee. The source material was naive CD8+ T cells from PBMCs. The TCR originated in a man aged 18 to 29 in good health. Some clones in this sample may be carry-over from other donors' samples.

The CDR3 nucleotides are TGTGCCAGCAGCGACAGGGGCTACGAGCAGTACTTC. Its protein is CASSDRGYEQYF. This chain connects TRBV6-5 to TRBJ2-5, with 8 bases fitting TRBD1. The end of the DNA is better explained by TRBJ2-7, so the J call may be wrong. CDR3 length equals 12 residues. CDR1 MNHEY and CDR2 SVGAGI come from the germline V gene.